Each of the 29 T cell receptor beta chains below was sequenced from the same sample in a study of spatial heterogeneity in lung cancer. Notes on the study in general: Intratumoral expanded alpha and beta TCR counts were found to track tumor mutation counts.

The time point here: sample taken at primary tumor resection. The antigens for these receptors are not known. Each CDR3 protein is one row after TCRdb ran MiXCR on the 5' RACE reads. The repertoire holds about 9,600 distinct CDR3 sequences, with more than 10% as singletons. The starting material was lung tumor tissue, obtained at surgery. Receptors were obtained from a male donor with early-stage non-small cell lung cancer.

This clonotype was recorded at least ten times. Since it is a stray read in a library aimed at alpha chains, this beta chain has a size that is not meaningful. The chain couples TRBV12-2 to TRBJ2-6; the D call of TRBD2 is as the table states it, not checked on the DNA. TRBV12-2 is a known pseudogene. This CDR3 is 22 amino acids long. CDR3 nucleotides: TGTGCAAGTCCAATTACAAGGGCCATTCCTAAACTGATAATCTCTGGGGCCAACGTCCTGACTTTC. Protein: CASPITRAIPKLIISGANVLTF.

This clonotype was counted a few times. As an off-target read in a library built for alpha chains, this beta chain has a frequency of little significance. This CDR3 reads CAILGTSGGLDLGEQYF. CDR3 coding DNA: TGTGCCATCCTCGGGACTAGCGGGGGGTTAGACCTCGGCGAGCAGTACTTC. The chain combines TRBV10-3 with TRBJ2-7; TRBD2 matches at 15 bases. V was clipped by 8 bases and J by 6 bases; unmatched bases: 14. CDR3 length: 17 residues. Germline CDR1 ENHRY, CDR2 SYGVKD.

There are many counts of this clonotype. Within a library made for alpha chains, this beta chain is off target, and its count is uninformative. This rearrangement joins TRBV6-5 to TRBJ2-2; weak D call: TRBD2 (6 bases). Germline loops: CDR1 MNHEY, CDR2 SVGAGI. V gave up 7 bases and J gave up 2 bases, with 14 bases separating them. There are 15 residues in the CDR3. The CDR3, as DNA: TGTGCCAGCAATCCGGGACTCGCTAACACCGGGGAGCTGTTTTTT. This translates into CASNPGLANTGELFF.

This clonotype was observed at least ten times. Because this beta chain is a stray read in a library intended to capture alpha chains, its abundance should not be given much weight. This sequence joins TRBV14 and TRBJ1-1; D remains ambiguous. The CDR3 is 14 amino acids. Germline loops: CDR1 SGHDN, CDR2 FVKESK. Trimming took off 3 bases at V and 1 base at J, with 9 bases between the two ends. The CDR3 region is CASSHRVRNTEAFF. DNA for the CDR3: TGTGCCAGCAGCCACAGAGTTAGGAACACTGAAGCTTTCTTT.

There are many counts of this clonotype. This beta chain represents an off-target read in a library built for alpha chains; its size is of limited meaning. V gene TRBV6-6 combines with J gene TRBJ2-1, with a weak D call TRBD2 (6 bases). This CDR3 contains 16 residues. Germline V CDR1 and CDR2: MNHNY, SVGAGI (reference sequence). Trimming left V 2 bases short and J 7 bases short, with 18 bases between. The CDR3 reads CASSYRGLTGRNEQFF. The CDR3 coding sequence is TGTGCCAGCAGTTACCGGGGACTGACGGGTCGAAATGAGCAGTTCTTC.

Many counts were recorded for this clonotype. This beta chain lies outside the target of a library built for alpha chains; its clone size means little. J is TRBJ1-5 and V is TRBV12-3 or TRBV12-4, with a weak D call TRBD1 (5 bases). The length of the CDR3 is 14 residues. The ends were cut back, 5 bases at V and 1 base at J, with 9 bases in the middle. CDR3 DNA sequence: TGTGCCAGCAGTGGGGGGACGAGCAATCAGCCCCAGCATTTT. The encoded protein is CASSGGTSNQPQHF.

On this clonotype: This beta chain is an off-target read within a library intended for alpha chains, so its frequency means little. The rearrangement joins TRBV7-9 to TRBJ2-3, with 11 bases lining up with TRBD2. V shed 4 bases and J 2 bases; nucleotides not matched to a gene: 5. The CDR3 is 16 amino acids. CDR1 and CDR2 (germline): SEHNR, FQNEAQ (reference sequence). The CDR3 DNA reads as TGTGCCAGCAGCTCAGGACTAGCGGGCCCCACAGATACGCAGTATTTT. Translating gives CASSSGLAGPTDTQYF.

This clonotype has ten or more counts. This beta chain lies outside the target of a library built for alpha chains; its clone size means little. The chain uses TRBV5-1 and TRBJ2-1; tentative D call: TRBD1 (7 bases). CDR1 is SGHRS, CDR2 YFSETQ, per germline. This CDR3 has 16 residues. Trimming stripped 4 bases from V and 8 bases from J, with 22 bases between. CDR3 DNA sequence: TGCGCCAGCAGCCCTACAGGGGAGGTGAGACACGATGAGCAGTTCTTC. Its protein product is CASSPTGEVRHDEQFF.

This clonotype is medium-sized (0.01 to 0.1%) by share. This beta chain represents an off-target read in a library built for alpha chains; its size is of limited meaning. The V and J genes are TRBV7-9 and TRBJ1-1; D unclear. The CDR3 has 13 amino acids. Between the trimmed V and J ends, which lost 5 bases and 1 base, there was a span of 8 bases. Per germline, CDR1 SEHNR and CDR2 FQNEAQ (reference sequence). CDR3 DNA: TGTGCCAGCAGCCAATCTTCGAACACTGAAGCTTTCTTT. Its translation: CASSQSSNTEAFF.

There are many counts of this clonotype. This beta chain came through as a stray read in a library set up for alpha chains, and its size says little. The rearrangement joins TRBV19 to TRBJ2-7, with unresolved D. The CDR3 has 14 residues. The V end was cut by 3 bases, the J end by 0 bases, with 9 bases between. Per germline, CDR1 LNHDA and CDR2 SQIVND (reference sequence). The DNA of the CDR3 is TGTGCCAGTAGTATGGGCGGTAGCTCCTACGAGCAGTACTTC. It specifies CASSMGGSSYEQYF.

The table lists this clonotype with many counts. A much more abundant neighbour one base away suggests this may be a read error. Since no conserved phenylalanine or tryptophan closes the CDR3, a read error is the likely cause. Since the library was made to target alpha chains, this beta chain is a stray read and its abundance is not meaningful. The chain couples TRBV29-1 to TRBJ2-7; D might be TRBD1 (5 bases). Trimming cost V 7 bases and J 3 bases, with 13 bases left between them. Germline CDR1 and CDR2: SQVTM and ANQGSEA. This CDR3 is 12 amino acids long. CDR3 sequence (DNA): TGCAGCGGGATGACAGTTAGCTACGAGCAGTACTCC. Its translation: CSGMTVSYEQYS.

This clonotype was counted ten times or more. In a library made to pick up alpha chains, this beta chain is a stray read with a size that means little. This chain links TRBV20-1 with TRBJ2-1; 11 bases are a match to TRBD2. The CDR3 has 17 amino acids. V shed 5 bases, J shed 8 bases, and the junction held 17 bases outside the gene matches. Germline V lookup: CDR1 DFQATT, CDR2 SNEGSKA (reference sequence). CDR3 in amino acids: CSAHTVLFSGRGDEQFF. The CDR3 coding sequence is TGCAGTGCTCACACCGTCCTCTTTAGCGGGAGGGGGGATGAGCAGTTCTTC.

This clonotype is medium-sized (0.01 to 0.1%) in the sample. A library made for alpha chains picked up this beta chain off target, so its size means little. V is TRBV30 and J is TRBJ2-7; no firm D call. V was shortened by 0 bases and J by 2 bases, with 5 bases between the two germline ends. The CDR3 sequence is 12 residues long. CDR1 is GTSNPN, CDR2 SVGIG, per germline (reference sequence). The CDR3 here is CAWSVPPYEQYF. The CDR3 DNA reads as TGTGCCTGGAGTGTACCTCCCTACGAGCAGTACTTC.

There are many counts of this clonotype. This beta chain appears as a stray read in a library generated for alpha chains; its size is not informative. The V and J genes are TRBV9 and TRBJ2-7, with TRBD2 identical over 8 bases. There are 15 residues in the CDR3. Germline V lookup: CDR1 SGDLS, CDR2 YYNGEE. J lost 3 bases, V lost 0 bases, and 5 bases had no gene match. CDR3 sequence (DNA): TGTGCCAGCAGCGTAGAGGCGGGAGGAAGCTACGAGCAGTACTTC. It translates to CASSVEAGGSYEQYF.

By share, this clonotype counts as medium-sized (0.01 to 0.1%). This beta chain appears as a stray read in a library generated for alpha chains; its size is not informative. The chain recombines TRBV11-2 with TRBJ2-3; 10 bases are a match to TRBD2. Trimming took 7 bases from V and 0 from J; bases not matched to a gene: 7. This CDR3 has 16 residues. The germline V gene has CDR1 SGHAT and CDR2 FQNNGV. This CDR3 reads CASTVSGRGSTDTQYF. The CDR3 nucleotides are TGTGCCAGCACCGTCAGCGGGAGGGGGAGCACAGATACGCAGTATTTT.

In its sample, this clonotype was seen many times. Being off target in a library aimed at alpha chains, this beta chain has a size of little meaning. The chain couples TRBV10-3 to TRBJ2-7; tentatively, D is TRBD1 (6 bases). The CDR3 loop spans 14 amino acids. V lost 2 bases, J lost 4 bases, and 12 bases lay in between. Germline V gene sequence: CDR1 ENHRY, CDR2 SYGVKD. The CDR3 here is CAISEGDRKYEQYF. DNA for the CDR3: TGTGCCATCAGTGAGGGTGACAGGAAGTACGAGCAGTACTTC.

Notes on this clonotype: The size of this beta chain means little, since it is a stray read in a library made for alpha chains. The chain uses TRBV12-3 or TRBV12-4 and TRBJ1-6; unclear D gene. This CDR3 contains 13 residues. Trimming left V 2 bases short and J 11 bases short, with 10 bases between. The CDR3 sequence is CASSLKPETPLHF. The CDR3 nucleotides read TGTGCCAGCAGTTTAAAGCCAGAAACACCCCTCCACTTT.

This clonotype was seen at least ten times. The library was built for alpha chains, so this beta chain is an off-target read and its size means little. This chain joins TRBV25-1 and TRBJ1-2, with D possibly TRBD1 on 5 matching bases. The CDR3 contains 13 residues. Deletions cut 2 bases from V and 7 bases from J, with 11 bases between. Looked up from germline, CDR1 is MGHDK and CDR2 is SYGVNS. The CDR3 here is CASSEGGGLGYTF. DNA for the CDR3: TGTGCCAGCAGTGAAGGGGGAGGTCTTGGCTACACCTTC.

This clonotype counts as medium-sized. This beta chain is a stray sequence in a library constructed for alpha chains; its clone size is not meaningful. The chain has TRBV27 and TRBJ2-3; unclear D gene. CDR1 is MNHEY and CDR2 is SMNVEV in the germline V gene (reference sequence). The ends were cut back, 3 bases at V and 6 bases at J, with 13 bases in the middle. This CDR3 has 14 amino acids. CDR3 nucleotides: TGTGCCAGCAGTTTTTTTCTAGAGTCGGATACGCAGTATTTT. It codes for CASSFFLESDTQYF.

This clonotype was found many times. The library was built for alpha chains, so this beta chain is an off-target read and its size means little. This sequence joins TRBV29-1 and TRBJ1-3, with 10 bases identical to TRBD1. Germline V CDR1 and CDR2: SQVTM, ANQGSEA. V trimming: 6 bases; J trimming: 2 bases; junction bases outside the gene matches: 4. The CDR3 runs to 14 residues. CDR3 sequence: CSVTGQGAGNTIYF. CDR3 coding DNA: TGCAGCGTGACAGGACAGGGGGCTGGAAACACCATATATTTT.

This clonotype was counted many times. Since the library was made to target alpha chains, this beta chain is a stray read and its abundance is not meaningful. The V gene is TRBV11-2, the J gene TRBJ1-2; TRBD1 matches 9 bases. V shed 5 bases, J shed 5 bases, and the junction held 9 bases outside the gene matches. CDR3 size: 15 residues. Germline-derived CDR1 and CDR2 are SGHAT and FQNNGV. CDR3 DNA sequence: TGTGCCAGCAGCCCCGAGTGGGGACAGGGTTATGGCTACACCTTC. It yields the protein CASSPEWGQGYGYTF.

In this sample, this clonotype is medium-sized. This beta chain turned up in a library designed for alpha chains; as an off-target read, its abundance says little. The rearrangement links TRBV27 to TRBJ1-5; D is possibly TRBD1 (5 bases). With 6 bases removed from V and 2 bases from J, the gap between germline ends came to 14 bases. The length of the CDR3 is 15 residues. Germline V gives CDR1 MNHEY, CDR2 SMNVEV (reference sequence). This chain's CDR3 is CASRPSAGGNQPQHF. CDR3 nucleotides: TGTGCCAGCAGACCCTCCGCGGGGGGCAATCAGCCCCAGCATTTT.

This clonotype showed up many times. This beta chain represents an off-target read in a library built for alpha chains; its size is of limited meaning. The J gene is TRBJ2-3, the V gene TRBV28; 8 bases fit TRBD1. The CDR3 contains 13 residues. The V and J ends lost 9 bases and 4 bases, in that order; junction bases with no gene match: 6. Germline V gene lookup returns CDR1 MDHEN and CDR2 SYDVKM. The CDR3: CASQQGGADTQYF. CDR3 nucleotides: TGTGCCAGTCAACAGGGGGGCGCAGATACGCAGTATTTT. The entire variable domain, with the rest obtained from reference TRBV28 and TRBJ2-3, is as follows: DVKVTQSSRYLVKRTGEKVFLECVQDMDHENMFWYRQDPGLGLRLIYFSYDVKMKEKGDIPEGYSVSREKKERFSLILESASTNQTSMYLCASQQGGADTQYFGPGTRLTVL.

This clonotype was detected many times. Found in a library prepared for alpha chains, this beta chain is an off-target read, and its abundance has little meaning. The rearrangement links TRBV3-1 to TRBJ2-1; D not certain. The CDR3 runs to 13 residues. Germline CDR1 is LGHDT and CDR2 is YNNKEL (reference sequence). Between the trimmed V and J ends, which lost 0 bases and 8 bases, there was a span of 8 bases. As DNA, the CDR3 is TGTGCCAGCAGCCAAGACCCATCCTATGAGCAGTTCTTC. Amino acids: CASSQDPSYEQFF.

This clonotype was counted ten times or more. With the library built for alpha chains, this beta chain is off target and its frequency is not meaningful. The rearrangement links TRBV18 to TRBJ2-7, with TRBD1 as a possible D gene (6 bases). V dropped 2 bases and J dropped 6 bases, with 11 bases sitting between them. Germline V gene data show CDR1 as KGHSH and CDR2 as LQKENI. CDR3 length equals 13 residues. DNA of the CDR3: TGTGCCAGCTCACCAGATCAGGGGAGCGAGCAGTACTTC. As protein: CASSPDQGSEQYF.

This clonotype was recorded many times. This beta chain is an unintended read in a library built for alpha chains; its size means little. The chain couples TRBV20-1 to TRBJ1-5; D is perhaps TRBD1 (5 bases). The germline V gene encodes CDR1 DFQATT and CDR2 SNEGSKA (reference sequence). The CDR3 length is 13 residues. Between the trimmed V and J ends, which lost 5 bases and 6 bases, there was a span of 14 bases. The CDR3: CSAAGGASQPQHF. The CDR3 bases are TGCAGTGCTGCCGGGGGAGCCAGTCAGCCCCAGCATTTT.

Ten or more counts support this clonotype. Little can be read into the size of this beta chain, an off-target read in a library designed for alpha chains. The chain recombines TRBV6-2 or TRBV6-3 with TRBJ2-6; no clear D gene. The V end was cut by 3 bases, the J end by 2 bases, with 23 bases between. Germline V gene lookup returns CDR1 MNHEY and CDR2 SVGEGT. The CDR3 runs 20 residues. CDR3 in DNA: TGTGCCAGCAGTTATTTCAGCCGCGTCGCCTCGTCAACTGGGGCCAACGTCCTGACTTTC. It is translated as CASSYFSRVASSTGANVLTF.

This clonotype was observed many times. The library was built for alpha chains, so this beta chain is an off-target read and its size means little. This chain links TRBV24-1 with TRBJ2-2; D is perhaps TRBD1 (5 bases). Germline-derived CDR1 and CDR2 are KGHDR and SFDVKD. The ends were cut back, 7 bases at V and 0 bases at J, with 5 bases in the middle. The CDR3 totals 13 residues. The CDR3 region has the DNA TGTGCCACCAGGGACACGAACACCGGGGAGCTGTTTTTT. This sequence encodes CATRDTNTGELFF.

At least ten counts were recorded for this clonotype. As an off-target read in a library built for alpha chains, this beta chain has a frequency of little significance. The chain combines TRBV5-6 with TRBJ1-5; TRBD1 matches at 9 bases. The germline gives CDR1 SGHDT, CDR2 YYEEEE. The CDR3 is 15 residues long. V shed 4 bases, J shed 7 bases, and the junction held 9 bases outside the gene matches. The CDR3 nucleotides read TGTGCCAGCAGCCAGAGACAGGGGGGCGGGCAGCCCCAGCATTTT. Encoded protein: CASSQRQGGGQPQHF. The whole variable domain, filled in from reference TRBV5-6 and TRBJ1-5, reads DAGVTQSPTHLIKTRGQQVTLRCSPKSGHDTVSWYQQALGQGPQFIFQYYEEEERQRGNFPDRFSGHQFPNYSSELNVNALLLGDSALYLCASSQRQGGGQPQHFGDGTRLSIL.